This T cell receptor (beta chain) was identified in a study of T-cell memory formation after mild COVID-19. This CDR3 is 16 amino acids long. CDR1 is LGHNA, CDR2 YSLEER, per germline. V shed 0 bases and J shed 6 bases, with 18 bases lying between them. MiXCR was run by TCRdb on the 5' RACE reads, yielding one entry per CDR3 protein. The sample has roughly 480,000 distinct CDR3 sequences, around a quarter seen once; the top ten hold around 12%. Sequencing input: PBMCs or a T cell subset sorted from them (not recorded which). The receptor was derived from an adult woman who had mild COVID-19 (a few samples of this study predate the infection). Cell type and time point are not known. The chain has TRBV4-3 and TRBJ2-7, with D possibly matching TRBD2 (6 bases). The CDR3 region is CASSQDRWGTAGEQYF. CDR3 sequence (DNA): TGCGCCAGCAGCCAAGATCGGTGGGGAACAGCGGGCGAGCAGTACTTC.